This T cell receptor (beta chain) was profiled in a study of blood T cells in healthy people across ages. Study-wide background: Researchers report that template switching captured about one barcoded beta molecule per two T cells.

A second about 6 to 12 cycle PCR used barcoded and J-beta primers. TCRdb passed the 5' RACE reads through MiXCR, listing each CDR3 protein once. The sample yields about 2 million distinct CDR3 sequences, 40% to 55% seen once. Only a few counts were recorded for this clonotype. The antigen remains undetermined. Findings of the study overall: Diversity estimates drawn from one million T cells were deemed underestimates.

Germline lookup yields CDR1 ENHRY and CDR2 SYGVKD. Trimming cost V 3 bases and J 11 bases, with 19 bases left between them. The CDR3 runs 14 residues. The chain links TRBV10-3 to TRBJ2-5; no clear D gene. Source material: blood. The clonotype comes from a woman between 35 and 50 years old in good health. CDR3 residues: CAISDPTQSPQQYF. The CDR3 bases are TGTGCCATCAGTGACCCCACCCAGTCCCCCCAGCAGTACTTC.